The rows below give T cell receptor beta chains drawn from one sample of a study of blood T cell repertoires in COVID-19. Some clones are missing from TCRdb's copy, which holds only in-frame ones; the method was immunoSEQ multiplex PCR. Among about 200,000 clones listed, 80% to 90% were seen once. The source material was PBMCs or T cells enriched from blood (not recorded which). These receptors came from a woman aged 50 to 60 who had been exposed to COVID-19. CDR3s include the opening cysteine and the closing phenylalanine or tryptophan. The D gene is left open where the match is weak. Expanded clones get a size class; other rows say once, few or many, or leave the size out.

j_call d_call v_call clone_size cdr3_aa cdr3_nt
TRBJ1-1 . TRBV24-1 . CATMGERGDTEAFF TGTGCCACCATGGGGGAGCGGGGGGACACTGAAGCTTTCTTT
TRBJ1-1 TRBD1 TRBV28 . CASSLNRGPTEAFF TGTGCCAGCAGTTTAAACAGGGGGCCGACTGAAGCTTTCTTT
TRBJ1-1 TRBD1 TRBV5-1 once CASRVTAGGNTEAFF TGCGCCAGCAGGGTAACGGCAGGGGGAAACACTGAAGCTTTCTTT
TRBJ2-7 . TRBV11-2 . CASSSPYRAPYEQYF TGTGCCAGCAGCTCACCCTACAGGGCCCCCTACGAGCAGTACTTC
TRBJ2-7 . TRBV5-6 . CASSGTGSYEQYF TGTGCCAGCAGCGGAACGGGTTCCTACGAGCAGTACTTC
TRBJ2-3 TRBD2 TRBV3-1/TRBV3-2 . CASSQDEAGGTDTQYF TGTGCCAGCAGCCAAGACGAGGCGGGGGGCACAGATACGCAGTATTTT
TRBJ2-3 . TRBV7-6 . CASSLGGAVRTDTQYF TGTGCCAGCAGCTTAGGGGGCGCGGTAAGGACAGATACGCAGTATTTT
TRBJ1-3 . TRBV5-1 many CASSLYLGAGNTIYF TGCGCCAGCAGCTTGTATTTGGGAGCTGGAAACACCATATATTTT
TRBJ2-7 TRBD1 TRBV7-3 . CASSPSDRGGGVRYF TGTGCCAGCAGCCCGTCGGACAGGGGCGGGGGAGTCCGGTACTTC
TRBJ2-5 . TRBV24-1 many CATSNPDRFQETQYF TGTGCCACCAGCAATCCGGACAGATTCCAAGAGACCCAGTACTTC
TRBJ1-2 . TRBV10-3 . CAISFLGGAVGYTF TGTGCCATCAGCTTCCTCGGGGGGGCGGTGGGCTACACCTTC
TRBJ1-2 . TRBV9 . CASSVGAETYGYTF TGTGCCAGCAGCGTGGGGGCGGAAACCTATGGCTACACCTTC
TRBJ1-6 . TRBV25-1 once CATSDRNNSPLHF TGTGCCACCTCCGACAGGAATAATTCACCCCTCCACTTT
TRBJ1-3 . TRBV9 . CASSPTDSANLNSGNTIYF TGTGCCAGCAGCCCAACAGACAGCGCGAACCTTAACTCTGGAAACACCATATATTTT
TRBJ2-7 . TRBV6-1 . CASSEEDTYYEQYF TGTGCCAGCAGTGAAGAAGACACCTACTACGAGCAGTACTTC
TRBJ2-3 . TRBV15 . CATSRDPSDTQYF TGTGCCACCAGCAGAGATCCCTCGGATACGCAGTATTTT
TRBJ2-6 . TRBV5-1 . CASSRDLTGTLGANVLTF TGCGCCAGCAGCAGAGATTTGACAGGTACTCTGGGGGCCAACGTCCTGACTTTC
TRBJ1-2 . TRBV28 once CASSQPLDSSYGYTF TGTGCCAGCAGTCAACCCTTGGACAGCTCCTATGGCTACACCTTC
TRBJ2-1 . TRBV7-2 . CASSSGSGLNNEQFF TGTGCCAGCAGCTCAGGGTCGGGACTCAACAATGAGCAGTTCTTC
TRBJ1-1 . TRBV27 . CASSTFTNTEAFF TGTGCCAGTTCGACATTCACGAACACTGAAGCTTTCTTT
TRBJ1-3 . TRBV9 . CASSVDQDRNTIYF TGTGCCAGCAGCGTAGATCAGGATCGAAACACCATATATTTT
TRBJ1-1 TRBD1 TRBV28 . CASSFRTGSEAFF TGTGCCAGCAGTTTCCGGACAGGGAGTGAAGCTTTCTTT
TRBJ2-7 TRBD2 TRBV2 once CASSPRGAGGLYEQYF TGTGCCAGCAGTCCCCGCGGGGCGGGGGGGCTCTACGAGCAGTACTTC
TRBJ2-5 . TRBV3-1/TRBV3-2 . CASSHPTGLLYQETQYF TGTGCCAGCAGCCATCCGACAGGATTATTGTACCAAGAGACCCAGTACTTC
TRBJ1-1 . TRBV7-8 . CASSLVGGEAFF TGTGCCAGCAGCTTAGTTGGGGGGGAAGCTTTCTTT
TRBJ1-5 . TRBV6-5 . CASRRTGIGNQPQHF TGTGCCAGCAGACGAACAGGGATAGGCAATCAGCCCCAGCATTTT
TRBJ1-5 . TRBV21-1 . CASSNLQGEFDQPQHF TGTGCCAGCAGCAATCTACAGGGGGAGTTCGATCAGCCCCAGCATTTT
TRBJ2-1 TRBD2 TRBV5-4 . CASSLSGGAHNEQFF TGTGCCAGCAGCCTAAGCGGGGGGGCCCACAATGAGCAGTTCTTC
TRBJ2-2 . TRBV18 . CASSPKRVDTGELFF TGTGCCAGCTCACCAAAGCGTGTCGACACCGGGGAGCTGTTTTTT
TRBJ1-1 . TRBV28 . CATWRGGKLRDTEAFF TGTGCCACTTGGAGGGGGGGCAAACTCCGGGACACTGAAGCTTTCTTT
TRBJ1-3 . TRBV14 . CASSHRGGSGNTIYF TGTGCCAGCAGCCACCGGGGAGGGTCTGGAAACACCATATATTTT
TRBJ1-1 . TRBV6-5 many CAVMGRGQVTEAFF TGTGCCGTGATGGGCAGGGGTCAAGTCACTGAAGCTTTCTTT
TRBJ1-2 . TRBV19 . CASIGGNYGYTF TGTGCCAGTATAGGGGGTAACTATGGCTACACCTTC
TRBJ2-7 TRBD1 TRBV7-2 few CASSLVDPGQGQYF TGTGCCAGCAGCTTAGTTGATCCCGGACAGGGGCAGTACTTC
TRBJ2-2 . TRBV5-1 . CASSGPGANTGELFF TGCGCCAGCAGCGGTCCAGGCGCGAACACCGGGGAGCTGTTTTTT
TRBJ1-3 . TRBV13 . CASSLNGGLGGGNTIYF TGTGCCAGCAGCTTGAATGGAGGGCTCGGGGGAGGAAACACCATATATTTT
TRBJ1-6 . TRBV21-1 . CASNPRRGRSPLHF TGTGCCAGCAACCCCCGAAGGGGGCGATCACCCCTCCACTTT
TRBJ1-6 TRBD1 TRBV28 . CASSLSGTVSPLHF TGTGCCAGCAGTTTGTCGGGGACAGTCTCACCCCTCCACTTT
TRBJ2-5 . TRBV5-6 many CASSPISGTQYF TGTGCCAGCAGCCCGATTTCAGGGACCCAGTACTTC
TRBJ2-2 . TRBV5-1 . CASSFLRTGELFF TGCGCCAGCAGCTTCCTACGCACCGGGGAGCTGTTTTTT
TRBJ1-1 . TRBV30 . CAWSKRRDTEAFF TGTGCCTGGAGTAAGCGGAGGGACACTGAAGCTTTCTTT
TRBJ2-2 TRBD1 TRBV10-3 . CAGGAGGANTGELFF TGTGCGGGAGGAGCAGGGGGCGCAAACACCGGGGAGCTGTTTTTT